The sequence of this T cell receptor beta chain was determined in a study of early T cells in non-severe SARS-CoV-2 infection. Overall study context: The input, bulk RNA from unsorted whole blood, was sequenced, and chains were unpaired.

A few counts support this clonotype. The target antigen is unknown. The V gene end was trimmed by 5 bases and the J gene end by 3 bases; junction bases not matched to a gene: 9. This CDR3 has 15 amino acids. Looked up from germline, CDR1 is SGHVS and CDR2 is FNYEAQ. Attached unique molecular identifiers marked individual cDNA molecules. Via MiXCR, TCRdb re-called the 5' RACE reads, giving one row per CDR3 protein. Of about 80,000 distinct CDR3 sequences in the sample, roughly 12% were seen once. Study-wide results and caveats: Matching with VDJdb favored anti-spike CD8 responses (missing private and CD4 specificities).

V and J are TRBV7-6 and TRBJ2-7, with 8 bases lining up with TRBD2. Sequencing was performed on whole blood. The clonotype was recovered from an adult who was a healthcare worker with PCR-confirmed SARS-CoV-2 infection or an uninfected control (not recorded which). This CDR3 reads CASSAPPSGGYEQYF. CDR3 sequence (DNA): TGTGCCAGCAGCGCCCCCCCCAGCGGGGGCTACGAGCAGTACTTC.